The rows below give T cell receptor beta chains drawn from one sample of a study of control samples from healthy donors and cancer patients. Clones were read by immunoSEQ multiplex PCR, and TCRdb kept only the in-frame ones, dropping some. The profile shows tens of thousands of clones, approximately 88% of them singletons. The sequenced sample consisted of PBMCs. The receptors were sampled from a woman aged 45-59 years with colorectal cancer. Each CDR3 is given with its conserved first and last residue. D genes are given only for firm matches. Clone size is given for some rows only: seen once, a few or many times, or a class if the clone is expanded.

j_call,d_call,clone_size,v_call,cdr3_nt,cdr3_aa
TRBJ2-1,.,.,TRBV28,TGTGCCAGCAGTTCCCCTCTAGGTGACAATGAGCAGTTCTTC,CASSSPLGDNEQFF
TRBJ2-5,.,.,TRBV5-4,TGTGCCAGCAGTTTTGGGGGCGGGACCAATCCCCAAGAGACCCAGTACTTC,CASSFGGGTNPQETQYF
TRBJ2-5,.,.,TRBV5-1,TGCGCCAGCAGCTTGATCGGCCTAGAGGGAGAGACCCAGTACTTC,CASSLIGLEGETQYF
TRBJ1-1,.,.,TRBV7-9,TGTGCCAGCGGGGACCTCTACACTGAAGCTTTCTTT,CASGDLYTEAFF
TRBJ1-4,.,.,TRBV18,TGTGCCAGCTCGAGGGCAGAGAATGAAAAACTGTTTTTT,CASSRAENEKLFF
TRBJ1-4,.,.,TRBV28,TGTGCCAGCAGTTTGGCGGGGCCTGAAAAACTGTTTTTT,CASSLAGPEKLFF
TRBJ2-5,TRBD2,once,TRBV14,TGTGCCAGCAGCCGGACTAGCGGGGGGCAGACCCAGTACTTC,CASSRTSGGQTQYF
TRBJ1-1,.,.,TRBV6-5,TGTGCCAGCCTAGGGGGCACTGAAGCTTTCTTT,CASLGGTEAFF
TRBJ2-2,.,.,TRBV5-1,TGCGCCAGCAGCTTGCTGCGTTCGAACACCGGGGAGCTGTTTTTT,CASSLLRSNTGELFF
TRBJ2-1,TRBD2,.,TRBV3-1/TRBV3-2,TGTGCCAGCAGCCAAGCCGTCCGGACTAGCGGGGGGGCCCCCAATGAGCAGTTCTTC,CASSQAVRTSGGAPNEQFF
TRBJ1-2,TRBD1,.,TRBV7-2,TGTGCCAGCAGCCCTGGACAGGGGCCATTCTATGGCTACACCTTC,CASSPGQGPFYGYTF
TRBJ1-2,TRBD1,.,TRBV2,TGTGCCAGCATTCGGACAGGGGTCTTTAACTATGGCTACACCTTC,CASIRTGVFNYGYTF
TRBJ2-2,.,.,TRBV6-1,TGTGCCAGCAGTGTGGAGGGGAGCTTCAACACCGGGGAGCTGTTTTTT,CASSVEGSFNTGELFF
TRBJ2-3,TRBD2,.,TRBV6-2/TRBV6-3,TGTGCCAGCAGCAGCGGGACTTACTTGGTCGATACGCAGTATTTT,CASSSGTYLVDTQYF
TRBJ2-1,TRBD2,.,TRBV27,TGTGCCAGCAGTCCACTCCCCTTTAGCGGGGGGGCACACAATGAGCAGTTCTTC,CASSPLPFSGGAHNEQFF
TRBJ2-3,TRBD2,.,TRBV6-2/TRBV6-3,TGTGCCAGCAGCCCGGCCCTGGCGGGGGGACTAGCGGATACGCAGTATTTT,CASSPALAGGLADTQYF
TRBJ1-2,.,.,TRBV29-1,TGCAGCGTTGTACCTCTTACCGCTAACTATGGCTACACCTTC,CSVVPLTANYGYTF
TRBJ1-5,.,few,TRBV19,TGTGCCAGTAGTGCCAGGCGGAATGTTGGCAATCAGCCCCAGCATTTT,CASSARRNVGNQPQHF
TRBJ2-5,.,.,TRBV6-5,TGTGCCCTGATAGTCGGGACACACCAAGAGACCCAGTACTTC,CALIVGTHQETQYF
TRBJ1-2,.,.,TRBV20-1,TGCAGTGCTCGGAGGGGGTATGGCTACACCTTC,CSARRGYGYTF
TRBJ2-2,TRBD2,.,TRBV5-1,TGCGCCAGCAGCCTCGGGGGGGCCGACACCGGGGAGCTGTTTTTT,CASSLGGADTGELFF
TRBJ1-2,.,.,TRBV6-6,TGTGCCAGCAGTTACGGGCAGGGGAGCTATGGCTACACCTTC,CASSYGQGSYGYTF
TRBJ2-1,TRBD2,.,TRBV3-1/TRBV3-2,TGTGCCAGCAGTCGAGCCGGGACTAGTAATGAGCAGTTCTTC,CASSRAGTSNEQFF
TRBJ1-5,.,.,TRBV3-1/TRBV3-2,TGTGCCAGCAGCCAAGGAGTCAGGGGAAGATATAGCAATCAGCCCCAGCATTTT,CASSQGVRGRYSNQPQHF
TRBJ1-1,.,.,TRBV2,TGTGCCAGCAGTGAAAACACTAACACTGAAGCTTTCTTT,CASSENTNTEAFF
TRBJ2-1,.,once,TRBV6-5,TGTGCCAGCAGCCCCGGGACAGAGCAGTTCTTC,CASSPGTEQFF
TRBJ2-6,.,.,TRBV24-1,TGTGCCACCAGTGGTACTGGGGCCAACGTCCTGACTTTC,CATSGTGANVLTF
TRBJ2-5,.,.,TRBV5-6,TGTGCCAGCAGCTTGAGGGGACAGACCCAGTACTTC,CASSLRGQTQYF
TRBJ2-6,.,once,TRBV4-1,TGCGCCAGCAGCCAAGATGGGATAAGGGTTGGGGCCAACGTCCTGACTTTC,CASSQDGIRVGANVLTF
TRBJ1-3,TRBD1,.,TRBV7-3,TGTGCCAGCAGCGGGACAGGGCCTGGAAACACCATATATTTT,CASSGTGPGNTIYF
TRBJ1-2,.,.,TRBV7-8,TGTGCCAGCAGCGGCAAAGACGGGACGCCCCGGGGCTACACCTTC,CASSGKDGTPRGYTF
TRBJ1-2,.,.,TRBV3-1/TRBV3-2,TGTGCCAGCAGCCGAAGGGAGGGTGCGGGTAACTATGGCTACACCTTC,CASSRREGAGNYGYTF
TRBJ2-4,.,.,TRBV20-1,TGCAGTGGTAGAGAAAAAAACATTCAGTACTTC,CSGREKNIQYF
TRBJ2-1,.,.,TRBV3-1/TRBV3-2,TGTGCCAGCACCAACGTCGGGGGGCATGAGCAGTTCTTC,CASTNVGGHEQFF
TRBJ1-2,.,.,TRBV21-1,TGTGCCAGCATCAAAATACCGGGACTATTGGGGGGAATGGACTATGGCTACACCTTC,CASIKIPGLLGGMDYGYTF
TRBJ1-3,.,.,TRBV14,TGTGCCAGCAACCTTCGAGGCAGTGGAAACACCATATATTTT,CASNLRGSGNTIYF
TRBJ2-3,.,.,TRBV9,TGTGCCAGCAGCGTGGGGGGGCGCGGCACAGATACGCAGTATTTT,CASSVGGRGTDTQYF
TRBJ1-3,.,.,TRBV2,TGTGCCAGCAGCCCCCAAACAGGATCTGGAAACACCATATATTTT,CASSPQTGSGNTIYF
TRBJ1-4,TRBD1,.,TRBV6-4,TGTGCCAGCAGTCCCGGGACAGGGGATGAAAAACTGTTTTTT,CASSPGTGDEKLFF
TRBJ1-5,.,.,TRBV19,TGTGCCAGTAGTATAAAGGGAACTTTGGAGCAGCCCCAGCATTTT,CASSIKGTLEQPQHF
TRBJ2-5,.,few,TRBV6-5,TGTGCCAGCAGTTACTCCCATCGAGAGACCCAGTACTTC,CASSYSHRETQYF
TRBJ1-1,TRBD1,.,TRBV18,TGTGCCAGCTCACACTCAGGGGGACAGGGGAACACTGAAGCTTTCTTT,CASSHSGGQGNTEAFF
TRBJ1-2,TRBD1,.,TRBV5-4,TGTGCCAGCAGCTTGAGAACAGGGGGCCGGTTGGATGGCTACACCTTC,CASSLRTGGRLDGYTF
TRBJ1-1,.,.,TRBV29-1,TGCAGCGTTACACGGGGGCTTGGTGAAGCTTTCTTT,CSVTRGLGEAFF
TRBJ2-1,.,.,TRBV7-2,TGTGCCAGCAGCTGGGACTACAATGAGCAGTTCTTC,CASSWDYNEQFF
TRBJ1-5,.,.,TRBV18,TGTGCCAGCTCAGCGACAGGAGATGGTCAGCCCCAGCATTTT,CASSATGDGQPQHF
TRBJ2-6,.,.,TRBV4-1,TGCGCCAGCAGCCAAGATGATCCCAGGCTGGTAAGGGGGGCCAACGTCCTGACTTTC,CASSQDDPRLVRGANVLTF
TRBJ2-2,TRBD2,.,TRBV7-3,TGTGCCAGCAGCCCGGGGGGTACCACCGGGGAGCTGTTTTTT,CASSPGGTTGELFF
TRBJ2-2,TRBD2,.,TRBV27,TGTGCCAGCAGTTTAGCTAGCGGGGTAAACACCGGGGAGCTGTTTTTT,CASSLASGVNTGELFF
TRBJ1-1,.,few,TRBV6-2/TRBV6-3,TGTGCCAGCAGCGGCCTGCTCGGCTACACTGAAGCTTTCTTT,CASSGLLGYTEAFF
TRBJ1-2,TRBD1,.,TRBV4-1,TGCGCCAGCAGCCACGACTCACCGGGACAGGGGATTGCCACCTTC,CASSHDSPGQGIATF
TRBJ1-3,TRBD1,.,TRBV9,TGTGCCAGCAGCGCAGACAGGGGGGGAAACACCATATATTTT,CASSADRGGNTIYF
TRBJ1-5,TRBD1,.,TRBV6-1,TGTGCCAGCAGTGAAGGGACAGGATATGTTCAGCCCCAGCATTTT,CASSEGTGYVQPQHF
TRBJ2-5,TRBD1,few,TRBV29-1,TGCAGCGTTGATGATCCGGGACAGGGAGGCCCAGAGACCCAGTACTTC,CSVDDPGQGGPETQYF
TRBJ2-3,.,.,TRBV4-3,TGCGCCAGCAGCCAAGTTTACAGCACGGATACGCAGTATTTT,CASSQVYSTDTQYF
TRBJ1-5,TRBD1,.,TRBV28,TGTGCCAGTAGTCCCCCCGACAGGGCACAGTGGCCCCAGCATTTT,CASSPPDRAQWPQHF